Listed here are 21 T cell receptor beta chains from one sample, sequenced in a study of blood T cell repertoires in COVID-19. The table came from immunoSEQ multiplex PCR; TCRdb's copy has only in-frame clones and leaves some out. Among some 80,000 clones listed, roughly nine tenths were seen once. Sequencing was carried out using peripheral blood. These receptors were obtained from a human donor in a cohort sampled during active COVID-19.

This clone has a handful of counts. The genes are TRBV7-8 and TRBJ2-2; TRBD1 is a possible D gene (6 bases). Germline lookup yields CDR1 SGHVS and CDR2 FQNEAQ. V dropped 4 bases and J dropped 5 bases, with 14 bases sitting between them. CDR3 size: 15 residues. The CDR3: CASSSTYRVTGELFF. CDR3 nucleotides: TGTGCCAGCAGCTCGACGTACAGGGTGACCGGGGAGCTGTTTTTT.

The chain couples TRBV6-5 to TRBJ1-5, with 8 bases lining up with TRBD1. The CDR3 has 15 amino acids. Germline-derived CDR1 and CDR2 are MNHEY and SVGAGI. The J segment lost 4 bases and the V segment lost 6 bases, leaving 8 bases of the junction unmatched. The CDR3 spells CASSTDRAGNQPQHF. The CDR3 DNA follows: TGTGCCAGCAGCACGGACAGGGCGGGAAATCAGCCCCAGCATTTT.

This clone occurred once. The chain employs TRBV6-5 and TRBJ1-2; possibly TRBD1 for D (5 bases). Trimming stripped 7 bases from V and 8 bases from J, with 26 bases between. CDR1 is MNHEY and CDR2 is SVGAGI in the germline V gene. The CDR3 extends over 16 amino acids. CDR3 protein: CASTYSWDSKTEGYTF. The CDR3 DNA reads TGTGCCAGCACCTACTCCTGGGACTCAAAAACGGAAGGCTACACCTTC.

This clone was seen only a few times. The chain uses TRBV5-1 and TRBJ2-7; weak D call: TRBD2 (6 bases). CDR1 and CDR2 from the germline V gene are SGHRS and YFSETQ. CDR3 size: 18 residues. V gave up 0 bases and J gave up 3 bases, with 22 bases separating them. CDR3 sequence reads: CASSLGRDSGVGYYEQYF. In DNA form, the CDR3 reads TGCGCCAGCAGCTTGGGCCGGGACTCCGGTGTAGGATACTACGAGCAGTACTTC.

V gene TRBV3-1 (or the pseudogene TRBV3-2) combines with J gene TRBJ1-1, with D uncertain. V was pared by 0 bases and J by 4 bases, with 12 bases between. This CDR3 is 15 amino acids long. Germline lookup yields CDR1 LGHDT and CDR2 YNNKEL (reference sequence). The CDR3 nucleotides are TGTGCCAGCAGCCAAGATCTGGGCGTGGGCACTGAAGCTTTCTTT. Amino acids: CASSQDLGVGTEAFF.

The CDR3 here is CASTTRPKIRGRGWKPGELFF. As DNA, the CDR3 is TGTGCCAGCACTACTCGGCCCAAAATCAGGGGGCGCGGGTGGAAACCCGGGGAGCTGTTTTTT. This chain uses TRBV9 with TRBJ2-2, with TRBD1 identical over 8 bases. CDR3 length equals 21 residues. The germline V gene encodes CDR1 SGDLS and CDR2 YYNGEE. Trimming cost V 6 bases and J 6 bases; bases outside gene matches: 28.

This clone occurred once. The gene calls are TRBV19 and TRBJ1-2; TRBD1 aligns across 10 bases. Trimming took 10 bases from V and 7 from J; bases not matched to a gene: 9. The CDR3 loop spans 13 amino acids. CDR1 and CDR2 (germline): LNHDA, SQIVND (reference sequence). CDR3 sequence (DNA): TGTGCCACCGGACAGGGGGGCCAAGGTGGCTACACCTTC. Translating gives CATGQGGQGGYTF.

The V gene is TRBV7-3, the J gene TRBJ2-6; 8 bases are a match to TRBD2. The V and J ends lost 4 bases and 0 bases, in that order; junction bases with no gene match: 8. The CDR3 is 18 amino acids. Germline V lookup: CDR1 SGHTA, CDR2 FQGTGA. The CDR3 nucleotides read TGTGCCAGCAGCTCTCCCACTAGCGGAGTCTCTGGGGCCAACGTCCTGACTTTC. Translation gives CASSSPTSGVSGANVLTF.

The V and J genes are TRBV5-1 and TRBJ1-5; no firm D call. There are 13 residues in the CDR3. In germline, CDR1 is SGHRS, CDR2 YFSETQ. V lost 0 bases to trimming and J lost 7 bases, with 8 bases between them. The chain's CDR3 is CASSLDMSQPQHF. CDR3 nucleotides: TGCGCCAGCAGCTTGGACATGTCACAGCCCCAGCATTTT.

The J gene is TRBJ2-1, the V gene TRBV4-2; the D gene is possibly TRBD2 (6 bases). The CDR3 totals 13 residues. Germline CDR1 reads LGHNA; CDR2 reads YNFKEQ. V was shortened by 0 bases and J by 7 bases, with 7 bases between the two germline ends. This chain's CDR3 is CASSQDAGNEQFF. The CDR3, as DNA: TGTGCCAGCAGCCAAGATGCGGGAAATGAGCAGTTCTTC.

The chain links TRBV7-2 to TRBJ2-3, with 12 bases matching TRBD2. The CDR3 totals 16 residues. V lost 0 bases and J lost 9; bases outside the gene matches: 7. From germline, CDR1 is SGHTA and CDR2 FQGNSA. CDR3 in amino acids: CASSLALAGGPRTQYF. The CDR3 DNA sequence: TGTGCCAGCAGCTTAGCGCTAGCGGGGGGGCCACGAACGCAGTATTTT.

There are a few counts of this clone. V and J are TRBV3-1 (or the pseudogene TRBV3-2) and TRBJ2-7; 9 nucleotides match TRBD2. The CDR3 runs 14 residues. The V and J ends lost 2 bases and 3 bases, in that order; junction bases with no gene match: 2. The V gene's germline CDR1 is LGHDT and CDR2 YNNKEL (reference sequence). Written as DNA, the CDR3 is TGTGCCAGCAGCCAAAGACTAGCGGTCTACGAGCAGTACTTC. It is translated as CASSQRLAVYEQYF.

The J gene is TRBJ2-7, the V gene TRBV16, with TRBD1 matching 10 bases. This CDR3 spans 17 amino acids. Per the germline V gene, CDR1 is KGHSY and CDR2 is FQNENV. V was pared by 4 bases and J by 1 base, with 10 bases of the junction left unmatched. The CDR3 DNA is TGTGCCAGCAGCCCATTTAGGGACAGGGGTAATTCCTACGAGCAGTACTTC. This gives the protein CASSPFRDRGNSYEQYF.

This clone has just one count. The V and J genes are TRBV15 and TRBJ2-7, with a tentative D call TRBD1 (6 bases). From germline, CDR1 is LNHNV and CDR2 YYDKDF (reference sequence). CDR3 length: 12 residues. Trimming left V 8 bases short and J 0 bases short, with 8 bases between. For the CDR3, the DNA is TGTGCCACCTCAGGGGTCTCCTACGAGCAGTACTTC. This sequence encodes CATSGVSYEQYF.

J is TRBJ2-3 and V is TRBV4-3; D may be TRBD1 (5 bases). The germline CDR1 and CDR2 sequences are LGHNA and YSLEER. V lost 0 bases and J 4 bases, leaving 17 bases between the germline ends. The CDR3 is 17 amino acids. This CDR3 is CASSQDPPGSNADTQYF. The CDR3 DNA reads TGCGCCAGCAGCCAAGATCCCCCAGGGTCCAACGCAGATACGCAGTATTTT.

This clone was seen only once. This chain joins TRBV27 and TRBJ1-5; 7 nucleotides align to TRBD1. Looked up from germline, CDR1 is MNHEY and CDR2 is SMNVEV (reference sequence). The CDR3 length is 15 residues. The junction had 5 bases not matched to a gene; V was cut back by 6 bases and J by 0 bases. The CDR3 nucleotides read TGTGCCAGCAGGGGGGACAGCGGTAGCAATCAGCCCCAGCATTTT. It yields the protein CASRGDSGSNQPQHF.

This clone has a handful of counts. This chain links TRBV7-9 with TRBJ2-5; D possibly corresponds to TRBD2 (6 bases). CDR3 length: 15 amino acids. Trimming removed 0 bases from V and 3 bases from J, with 11 bases in between. Germline loops: CDR1 SEHNR, CDR2 FQNEAQ (reference sequence). CDR3 sequence: CASSLALVAEETQYF. The CDR3 DNA is TGTGCCAGCAGCTTAGCGTTAGTAGCGGAAGAGACCCAGTACTTC. The variable domain in full, completed from reference TRBV7-9 and TRBJ2-5, reads DTGVSQNPRHKITKRGQNVTFRCDPISEHNRLYWYRQTLGQGPEFLTYFQNEAQLEKSRLLSDRFSAERPKGSFSTLEIQRTEQGDSAMYLCASSLALVAEETQYFGPGTRLLVL.

The chain uses TRBV7-3 and TRBJ2-5; D not resolved. V was pared by 1 base and J by 4 bases, with 7 bases between. Germline CDR1 reads SGHTA; CDR2 reads FQGTGA. This CDR3 spans 13 amino acids. The CDR3 reads CASSLSSGETQYF. The CDR3 DNA is TGTGCCAGCAGCTTAAGCTCGGGAGAGACCCAGTACTTC.

In DNA form, the CDR3 reads TGTGCCAGCAGCACCCAAGCGACAGGGGCCCCCAGCTCCTACAATGAGCAGTTCTTC. Translation gives CASSTQATGAPSSYNEQFF. The J gene is TRBJ2-1, the V gene TRBV9, with 8 bases fitting TRBD1. Trimming cost V 4 bases and J 0 bases; bases outside gene matches: 15. The CDR3 spans 19 residues. Germline V CDR1 and CDR2: SGDLS, YYNGEE.

This clone was observed a handful of times. This chain links TRBV27 with TRBJ2-7; D is perhaps TRBD1 (6 bases). V lost 3 bases and J 4 bases, leaving 13 bases between the germline ends. There are 14 residues in the CDR3. Germline V gene lookup returns CDR1 MNHEY and CDR2 SMNVEV (reference sequence). The CDR3 region is CASSFNRAQYEQYF. CDR3 DNA: TGTGCCAGCAGTTTCAACAGGGCCCAATACGAGCAGTACTTC.

This clone has only a few counts. The V and J genes are TRBV21-1 and TRBJ1-5; TRBD1, the D gene given by the table, was not confirmed from the DNA. TRBV21-1 is described as a pseudogene. This CDR3 comprises 21 residues. The CDR3 sequence is CASSKRGMEGTGAEGNQPQHF. As DNA, the CDR3 is TGTGCCAGCAGCAAACGAGGGATGGAAGGGACAGGGGCAGAAGGGAATCAGCCCCAGCATTTT.